The rows below give T cell receptor beta chains drawn from one sample of a study of cytomegalovirus exposure and HLA in healthy donors. Using immunoSEQ multiplex PCR, the repertoire was profiled, and TCRdb retains in-frame clones only, with some absent. The sample records 55,000 to 65,000 clones, roughly nine tenths being singletons. The specimen was PBMCs. The receptors were sampled from a man younger than 30 in good health and CMV-seronegative. The CDR3 runs from the conserved cysteine through the conserved F or W. A D gene is named only where the DNA matches it firmly. Only some rows state a clone size, as once, few, many or a class for expanded clones.

J | size | D | V | DNA | CDR3
TRBJ2-6 | - | - | TRBV25-1 | TGTGCCAGCAGTATTCGGAGGGGCCCTGGGGCCAACGTCCTGACTTTC | CASSIRRGPGANVLTF
TRBJ2-1 | - | TRBD2 | TRBV4-3 | TGCGCCAGCAGCCAACAGCTTCCGTCTAGCGGGACATACAATGAGCAGTTCTTC | CASSQQLPSSGTYNEQFF
TRBJ2-1 | - | TRBD1 | TRBV28 | TGTGCCAGCAGTTTCCCCTTACAGGGGGCGATTAACAATGAGCAGTTCTTC | CASSFPLQGAINNEQFF
TRBJ2-7 | - | TRBD2 | TRBV11-2 | TGTGCCAGCAGCAAGACGACTAGCGGGGCCCTCGAGCAGTACTTC | CASSKTTSGALEQYF
TRBJ1-2 | - | - | TRBV7-8 | TGTGCCAGCAGCCCATCCCCCGCCACAGGGAACTATGGCTACACCTTC | CASSPSPATGNYGYTF
TRBJ1-3 | - | - | TRBV28 | TGTGCCAGCAGTTTTACGGGCGGGGTTGGAAACACCATATATTTT | CASSFTGGVGNTIYF
TRBJ1-3 | once | TRBD1 | TRBV7-2 | TGTGCCAGCAGCTTAGGGGGCAGGGGGCGTCTTGTGCCTGGAAACACCATATATTTT | CASSLGGRGRLVPGNTIYF
TRBJ1-5 | - | - | TRBV5-8 | TGTGCCAGCAGCTCCCTCGGTTTGACAGGACCCAATCAGCCCCAGCATTTT | CASSSLGLTGPNQPQHF
TRBJ2-2 | - | - | TRBV11-2 | TGTGCCAGCAGGGGACTTCCCGCGAACACCGGGGAGCTGTTTTTT | CASRGLPANTGELFF
TRBJ2-1 | - | - | TRBV19 | TGTGCCAGTAGTATGGACGAAGCGGCTTACAATGAGCAGTTCTTC | CASSMDEAAYNEQFF
TRBJ2-7 | - | - | TRBV4-3 | TGCGCCAGCAGACTAAGACAAATGACAGATTCCTACGAGCAGTACTTC | CASRLRQMTDSYEQYF
TRBJ2-3 | - | TRBD2 | TRBV4-1 | TGCGCCAGCGGACCGAATCCGGGACTAGCGCCCCTCCTAACGTATTTT | CASGPNPGLAPLLTYF
TRBJ2-3 | - | TRBD2 | TRBV4-2 | TGTGCCAGCAGCCGCGAGGGACTAGCGGGAGAGGGTGCGGCAGATACGCAGTATTTT | CASSREGLAGEGAADTQYF
TRBJ2-1 | - | - | TRBV6-1 | TGTGCCAGCAGGAAGGGAGGTGTCGATGAGCAGTTCTTC | CASRKGGVDEQFF
TRBJ2-7 | - | - | TRBV28 | TGTGCCAGCAGTTCTTCAAAGAGGTTCTACGAGCAGTACTTC | CASSSSKRFYEQYF
TRBJ1-1 | - | TRBD1 | TRBV2 | TGTGCCAGCAGGGGAGACAGGGGGGTTGCTGAAGCTTTCTTT | CASRGDRGVAEAFF
TRBJ2-7 | - | TRBD2 | TRBV19 | TGTGCCAGTAGTATCACAGCGGGAGTCTCCGAGCAGTACTTC | CASSITAGVSEQYF
TRBJ1-1 | - | TRBD1 | TRBV2 | TGTGCCAGCAGCCCCGGGACAGGGGCCACTAACACTGAAGCTTTCTTT | CASSPGTGATNTEAFF
TRBJ1-5 | - | - | TRBV28 | TGTGCCAGCAGTTTACAGTTCAATCAGCCCCAGCATTTT | CASSLQFNQPQHF
TRBJ1-5 | - | - | TRBV18 | TGTGCCAGCTCACGGTCCGGGGAAAATCTACCCCAGCATTTT | CASSRSGENLPQHF
TRBJ1-1 | - | - | TRBV9 | TGTGCCAGCAGCGTAGCCGGGAACACTGAAGCTTTCTTT | CASSVAGNTEAFF
TRBJ2-3 | - | - | TRBV4-3 | TGCGCCAGCAGCCTAGAAGGGGGGGACACAGATACGCAGTATTTT | CASSLEGGDTDTQYF
TRBJ2-2 | - | TRBD2 | TRBV5-1 | TGCGCCAGCAGCTTGACTAGCGGGAGGACCGGGGAGCTGTTTTTT | CASSLTSGRTGELFF
TRBJ2-6 | - | - | TRBV27 | TGTGCCAGCAGTTTGGGGGGGGGCGCAGGGTCTGGGGCCAACGTCCTGACTTTC | CASSLGGGAGSGANVLTF
TRBJ2-7 | - | TRBD1 | TRBV13 | TGTGCCAGCAGCGCGGACAGGGAATTGAACGAGCAGTACTTC | CASSADRELNEQYF
TRBJ2-5 | - | - | TRBV5-1 | TGCGCCAGCAGCTCGAGGGCGGAAGAGACCCAGTACTTC | CASSSRAEETQYF
TRBJ2-7 | few | - | TRBV20-1 | TGCAGTGTGCCCAGGGACGAGCAGTACTTC | CSVPRDEQYF
TRBJ2-7 | - | - | TRBV21-1 | TGTGCCAGCAGCAAACTTATAAGCGGGAGTGGCCCACCCGGGGCGCTCTCCCGCTACGAGCAGTACTTC | CASSKLISGSGPPGALSRYEQYF
TRBJ1-2 | - | - | TRBV19 | TGTGCCAGCGGAAACAGGGAACCAAGCGGCTACACCTTC | CASGNREPSGYTF
TRBJ2-7 | few | - | TRBV27 | TGTGCCAGCAGCCCCTTGAGCTCCTACGAGCAGTACTTC | CASSPLSSYEQYF
TRBJ2-1 | once | TRBD1 | TRBV28 | TGTGCCAGCAGCCCGACAGGGTCCTACAATGAGCAGTTCTTC | CASSPTGSYNEQFF
TRBJ2-7 | - | - | TRBV6-5 | TGTGCCAGCAGAATACTAGAGAACTACGAGCAGTACTTC | CASRILENYEQYF
TRBJ2-1 | - | - | TRBV7-6 | TGTGCCAGCAGCGACGGGAGTCTCTACAATGAGCAGTTCTTC | CASSDGSLYNEQFF
TRBJ2-1 | - | TRBD1 | TRBV6-6 | TGTGCCAGCAGTTACGGGACAGGGAGTGAGCAGTTCTTC | CASSYGTGSEQFF
TRBJ1-3 | - | TRBD1 | TRBV18 | TGTGCCAGCTCACCTTTCGACTCCGGGACAGGGGGATCTTATGGCGGAAACACCATATATTTT | CASSPFDSGTGGSYGGNTIYF
TRBJ1-4 | - | - | TRBV7-2 | TGTGCCAGCAGCCTCAGGGCAACTAATGAAAAACTGTTTTTT | CASSLRATNEKLFF
TRBJ2-1 | few | TRBD2 | TRBV5-1 | TGCGCCAGCAGCTCCCTTGGGCGGGAGGGAGTTAATGAGCAGTTCTTC | CASSSLGREGVNEQFF
TRBJ2-3 | - | TRBD2 | TRBV28 | TGTGCCAGCAGCCGGACACTAGCGGGAGATACGCAGTATTTT | CASSRTLAGDTQYF
TRBJ1-1 | - | TRBD1 | TRBV14 | TGTGCCAGCAGCCTCAGGGGGCGACTTGGGAACACTGAAGCTTTCTTT | CASSLRGRLGNTEAFF
TRBJ1-2 | - | - | TRBV4-2 | TGTGCCAGCAGCCAAGCGCTGGACAGCGCGGGCTACACCTTC | CASSQALDSAGYTF
TRBJ2-2 | - | - | TRBV15 | TGTGCCACCAGCAGGGAAACAGGGTTGCGCACCGGGGAGCTGTTTTTT | CATSRETGLRTGELFF
TRBJ2-7 | - | - | TRBV7-2 | TGTGCCAGCAGCGTCCGGGCGGGCGCCTACGAGCAGTACTTC | CASSVRAGAYEQYF
TRBJ2-3 | - | TRBD2 | TRBV10-1 | TGCGCCAGCAGTGACCTAGCGGGAGCAAGCACAGATACGCAGTATTTT | CASSDLAGASTDTQYF
TRBJ2-7 | - | - | TRBV11-2 | TGTGCCAGCAGCACCCGGATTGCGGCCTCGAGGAAAGAGCAGTACTTC | CASSTRIAASRKEQYF
TRBJ2-3 | - | TRBD2 | TRBV28 | TGTGCCAGCAGTTTAGTGACTAGCGGACGCACAGATACGCAGTATTTT | CASSLVTSGRTDTQYF